This record concerns one T cell receptor beta chain sequence. Its matching antigen is unknown. CDR1 and CDR2 (germline): MGHDK, SYGVNS. The CDR3 runs 13 residues. The V and J ends lost 8 bases and 5 bases respectively, with 15 bases between them. This sample was taken from a study of metastatic and nonmetastatic thyroid tumors. Background on the study: The comparison covered peripheral blood and tumor or nodule tissue in malignant and benign thyroid patients.

Findings of the study overall: Relative to benign nodules, malignant thyroid tumors were reportedly characterized by significantly elevated TCR beta diversity in blood and tumor.

TCRdb re-called clones via MiXCR from the PCR reads. This table has about 38,000 clones, more than 25% appearing once. Thyroid surgery had not been preceded by any treatment in any patient. The rearrangement joins TRBV25-1 to TRBJ2-5; tentative D call: TRBD2 (5 bases). The sequence derives from a female donor with papillary thyroid cancer or a benign thyroid nodule (not recorded which). Some clones in this sample may be carry-over from other donors' samples. The material sequenced was blood. The CDR3 DNA reads TGTGCCAGCCGACGGGCGGGCGGGGAGACCCAGTACTTC. This gives the protein CASRRAGGETQYF.